This T cell receptor (beta chain) was captured in a study of regulatory dendritic cells for organ transplantation (dated 2017 in TCRdb). With respect to the entire study: The TCRbeta repertoires of sorted naive and memory CD4+ and CD8+ T cells were sequenced before and after allostimulation with regulatory or mature dendritic cells. Overall results and qualifications from the work: Among the resting subsets, memory CD8+ T cells contained the most alloreactive TCR clonotypes. Allostimulation expanded memory CD8+ clones in both subjects, but regulatory dendritic cells appeared to induce more limited expansion than mature dendritic cells. The repertoires of naive CD4+ and CD8+ T cells were highly diverse, while memory cell repertoires were less diverse, with memory CD8+ cells being the most oligoclonal. The authors pointed out considerable heterogeneity between individuals in the alloreactive memory CD8+ T cell pool, and only a couple of subjects were sequenced.

Naive T cells were sorted as CD45RA+ and memory T cells as CD45RO+ CD4+ or CD8+ cells by FACS. The T cells used for TCR sequencing were obtained from a couple of healthy control subjects. For the mixed lymphocyte reactions, sorted T cell subsets left unstimulated acted as baseline controls. Genomic DNA was extracted with the Qiagen DNeasy Blood & Tissue Kit. Relative to germline, V is 1 base shorter and J is 4 bases shorter, with 13 bases between their ends. The germline V gene (reference sequence) sets CDR1 to LNHNV and CDR2 to YYDKDF. Counted from cysteine to phenylalanine, this CDR3 has 16 amino acids. The DNA shown is the 48-base CDR3, in frame from base 1. Turning to this clone: What this receptor recognizes is not known. Within one base of it there is no much larger clone, and no base qualities were kept.

A multiplexed two-step PCR with Vbeta-specific forward primers and Jbeta-specific reverse primers was used to amplify the TCRbeta CDR3 regions. TCRbeta libraries were sequenced on an Illumina instrument through the immunoSEQ service. On the authors' methods: IMGT annotation was used to assign V, D and J genes, and synthetic CDR3 analogues were used to correct counts for multiplex PCR bias. In the immunoSEQ Analyzer, repertoire clonality was calculated as one minus normalized Shannon entropy. Clonal expansion was defined using Fisher's exact test with Benjamini-Hochberg false discovery rate control and a two-tailed threshold of P<0.01. Not all clones reach the TCRdb copy of this immuneACCESS table, which keeps in-frame sequences only. Checked studies attribute under half of the gap to unresolved V genes and leave the rest unexplained. From that table come the V and J calls and clone size; the DNA was used to work out D and trimming. The sample includes 21,000 or so clones, with 74% observed a single time. The biggest ten clones account for less than 0.95% of the sample.

The material sequenced was memory CD4+ T cells from blood. Per the publication, the cell subset or site label means: CD45RO+ memory T cells. The receptor comes from a human donor in good health. This chain is built from TRBV15 and TRBJ1-4; TRBD1 is a possible D gene, resting on 6 matching bases. The DNA sequence is TGTGCCACCAGCAGAGGACTACAGGGTGGTAATGAAAAACTGTTTTTT. This is translated as CATSRGLQGGNEKLFF.